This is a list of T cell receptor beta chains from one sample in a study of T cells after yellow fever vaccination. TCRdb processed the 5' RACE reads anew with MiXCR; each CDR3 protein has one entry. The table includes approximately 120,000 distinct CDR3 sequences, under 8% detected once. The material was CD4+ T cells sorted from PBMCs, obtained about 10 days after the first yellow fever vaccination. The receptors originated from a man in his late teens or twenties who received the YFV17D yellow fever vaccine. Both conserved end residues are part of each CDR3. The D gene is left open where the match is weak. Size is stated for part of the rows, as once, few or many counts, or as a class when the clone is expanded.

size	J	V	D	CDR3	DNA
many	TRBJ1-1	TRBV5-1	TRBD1	CASSWGTAAEAFF	TGCGCCAGCAGCTGGGGGACAGCGGCTGAAGCTTTCTTT
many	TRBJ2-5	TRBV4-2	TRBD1	CASSQDEDRRQETQYF	TGTGCCAGCAGCCAAGACGAGGACAGGCGACAAGAGACCCAGTACTTC
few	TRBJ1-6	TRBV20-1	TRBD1	CSAFTPGTGGGSPLHF	TGCAGTGCTTTTACCCCCGGGACAGGGGGAGGATCACCCCTCCACTTT
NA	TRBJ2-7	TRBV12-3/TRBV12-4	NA	CASSQEAGLAWGEQYF	TGTGCCAGCAGCCAAGAGGCGGGGCTGGCTTGGGGGGAGCAGTACTTC
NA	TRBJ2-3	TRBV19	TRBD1	CASSSAGTGVIRDTQYF	TGTGCCAGTAGTAGCGCCGGGACAGGGGTCATCCGAGATACGCAGTATTTT
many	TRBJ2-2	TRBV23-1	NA	CASKDREEDTGELFF	TGCGCCAGCAAAGACAGGGAGGAGGACACCGGGGAGCTGTTTTTT
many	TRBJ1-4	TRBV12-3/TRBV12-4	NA	CASSLARSGGEKLFF	TGTGCCAGCAGTTTAGCACGATCGGGCGGTGAAAAACTGTTTTTT
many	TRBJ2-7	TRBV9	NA	CASSADHRRLDEQYF	TGTGCCAGCAGCGCAGACCACAGAAGACTGGACGAGCAGTACTTC
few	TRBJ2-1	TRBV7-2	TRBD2	CASSLGGGGGNEQFF	TGTGCCAGCAGCCTAGGCGGCGGGGGGGGGAATGAGCAGTTCTTC
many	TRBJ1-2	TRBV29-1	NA	CSVDVGGYGYTF	TGCAGCGTTGATGTAGGAGGTTATGGCTACACCTTC
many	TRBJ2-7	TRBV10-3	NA	CAISPEVGYNEQYF	TGTGCCATCAGTCCCGAGGTAGGGTACAACGAGCAGTACTTC
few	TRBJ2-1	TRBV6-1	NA	CASSEEGGKNVYDNEQFF	TGTGCCAGCAGTGAGGAGGGGGGCAAAAACGTCTATGACAATGAGCAGTTCTTC
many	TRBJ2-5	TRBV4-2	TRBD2	CASSLHPTSGQETQYF	TGTGCCAGCAGCCTCCACCCCACTAGCGGCCAAGAGACCCAGTACTTC
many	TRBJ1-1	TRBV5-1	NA	CASSLAGAVGAFF	TGCGCCAGCAGCTTGGCCGGGGCGGTGGGAGCTTTCTTT
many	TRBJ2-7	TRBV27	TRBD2	CASSFASGALYEQYF	TGTGCCAGCAGTTTCGCTAGCGGGGCACTCTACGAGCAGTACTTC
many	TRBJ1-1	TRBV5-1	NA	CASSLGLRGGTEAFF	TGCGCCAGCAGCTTGGGTCTACGGGGAGGCACTGAAGCTTTCTTT
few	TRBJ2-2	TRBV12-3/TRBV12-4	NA	CASSFQRNTGELFF	TGTGCCAGCAGTTTCCAGAGGAACACCGGGGAGCTGTTTTTT
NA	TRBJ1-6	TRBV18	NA	CASSPMGASSYNSPLHF	TGTGCCAGCTCACCCATGGGAGCGAGCTCCTATAATTCACCCCTCCACTTT
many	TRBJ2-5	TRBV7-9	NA	CAVGRQGPQETQYF	TGTGCCGTAGGACGGCAGGGCCCTCAAGAGACCCAGTACTTC
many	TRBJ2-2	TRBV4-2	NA	CASSQAGTGAYGELFF	TGTGCCAGCAGCCAAGCGGGGACGGGGGCATACGGGGAGCTGTTTTTT
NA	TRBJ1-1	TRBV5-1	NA	CASSLDPGSNTEAFF	TGCGCCAGCAGCTTGGACCCAGGATCGAACACTGAAGCTTTCTTT
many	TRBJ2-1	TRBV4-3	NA	CASSQSRASDEQFF	TGCGCCAGCAGCCAGTCCAGGGCTTCGGATGAGCAGTTCTTC
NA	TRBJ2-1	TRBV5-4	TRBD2	CASSLSGGGAIPNEQFF	TGTGCCAGCAGCTTGAGTGGCGGGGGGGCCATCCCCAATGAGCAGTTCTTC
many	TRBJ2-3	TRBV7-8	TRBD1	CASSLDRDRPSTDTQYF	TGTGCCAGCAGCCTGGACCGGGACAGACCTAGCACAGATACGCAGTATTTT
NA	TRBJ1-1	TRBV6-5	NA	CASSYATSGWNTEAFF	TGTGCCAGCAGTTACGCAACGTCAGGGTGGAACACTGAAGCTTTCTTT
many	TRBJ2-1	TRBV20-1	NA	CSAIGQGGFTYNEQFF	TGCAGTGCCATAGGACAGGGAGGGTTTACCTACAATGAGCAGTTCTTC
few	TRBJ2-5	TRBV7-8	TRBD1	CASSSNHRGQGSPETQYF	TGTGCCAGCAGCTCTAATCACCGGGGACAGGGGTCTCCGGAGACCCAGTACTTC
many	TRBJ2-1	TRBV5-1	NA	CASSVLQGSYNEQFF	TGCGCCAGCAGCGTTTTGCAGGGCTCCTACAATGAGCAGTTCTTC
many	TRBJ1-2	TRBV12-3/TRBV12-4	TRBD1	CASSLPPGQGPPRYGYTF	TGTGCCAGCAGTTTACCTCCGGGACAGGGTCCGCCCCGCTATGGCTACACCTTC
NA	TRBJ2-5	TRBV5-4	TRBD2	CASSHLGRGVEETQYF	TGTGCCAGCAGCCACCTCGGGAGGGGGGTTGAGGAGACCCAGTACTTC
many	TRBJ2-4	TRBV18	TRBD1	CASSPPRQGAKNIQYF	TGTGCCAGCTCACCCCCCCGACAGGGAGCCAAAAACATTCAGTACTTC
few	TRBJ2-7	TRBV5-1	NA	CASSVQGSYEQYF	TGCGCCAGCAGTGTTCAGGGGTCCTACGAGCAGTACTTC
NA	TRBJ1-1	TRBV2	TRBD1	CAFRTYDITGAKYGAFF	TGTGCCTTCCGAACCTACGACATTACAGGGGCAAAATATGGAGCTTTCTTT
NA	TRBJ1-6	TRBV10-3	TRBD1	CAIRKTETGVNSPLHF	TGTGCCATCAGAAAAACCGAGACAGGGGTTAATTCACCCCTCCACTTT
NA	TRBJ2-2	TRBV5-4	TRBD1	CASSVARGLSGELFF	TGTGCCAGCAGTGTTGCCAGGGGGCTTTCCGGGGAGCTGTTTTTT
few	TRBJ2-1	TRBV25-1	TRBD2	CASEASGAIGGEQFF	TGTGCCAGCGAAGCTAGCGGGGCCATAGGGGGAGAGCAGTTCTTC
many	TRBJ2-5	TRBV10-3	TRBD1	CAIKQGPYVETQYF	TGTGCCATCAAACAGGGGCCGTACGTAGAGACCCAGTACTTC
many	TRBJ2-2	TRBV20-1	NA	CSAARPGTGELFF	TGCAGTGCGGCCCGGCCGGGGACCGGGGAGCTGTTTTTT
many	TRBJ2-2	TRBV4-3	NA	CASSQEGGTVTGELFF	TGCGCCAGCAGCCAAGAGGGGGGAACGGTAACCGGGGAGCTGTTTTTT
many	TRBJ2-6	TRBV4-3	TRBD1	CASSQGVSRGSGANVLTF	TGCGCCAGCAGCCAAGGAGTTTCCAGGGGGTCTGGGGCCAACGTCCTGACTTTC
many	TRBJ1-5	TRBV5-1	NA	CASSLAPRAPGRNQPQHF	TGCGCCAGCAGCTTGGCCCCAAGAGCACCCGGGAGGAATCAGCCCCAGCATTTT
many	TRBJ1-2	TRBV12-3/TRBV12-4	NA	CASSYGEAYGYTF	TGTGCCAGCAGTTACGGGGAGGCCTATGGCTACACCTTC
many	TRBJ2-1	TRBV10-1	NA	CASSEPGVEQFF	TGCGCCAGCAGTGAGCCGGGGGTAGAGCAGTTCTTC
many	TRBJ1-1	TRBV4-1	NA	CASSHRTVNTEAFF	TGCGCCAGCAGCCACCGGACAGTGAACACTGAAGCTTTCTTT
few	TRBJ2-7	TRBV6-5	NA	CASSYSGSAGGFGLYEQYF	TGTGCCAGCAGTTATTCCGGGTCGGCAGGGGGGTTCGGGCTCTACGAGCAGTACTTC
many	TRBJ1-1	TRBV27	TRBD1	CASRSTGRAFF	TGTGCCAGCAGGTCGACAGGGAGGGCTTTCTTT
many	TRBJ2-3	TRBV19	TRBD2	CASIQRGATDTQYF	TGTGCCAGTATCCAGCGGGGGGCCACAGATACGCAGTATTTT
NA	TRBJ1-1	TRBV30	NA	CAWSENGEAFF	TGTGCCTGGAGCGAAAACGGAGAAGCTTTCTTT
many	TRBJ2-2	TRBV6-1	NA	CASGVPVTNTGELFF	TGTGCCAGTGGGGTACCGGTGACGAACACCGGGGAGCTGTTTTTT
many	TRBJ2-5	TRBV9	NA	CASSYGGTYQETQYF	TGTGCCAGCAGCTATGGGGGGACTTACCAAGAGACCCAGTACTTC
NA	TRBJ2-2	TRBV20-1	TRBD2	CSATRLAGATGELFF	TGCAGTGCTACAAGACTAGCGGGGGCCACCGGGGAGCTGTTTTTT
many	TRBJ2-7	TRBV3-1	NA	CASSPWPGLTDEQYF	TGTGCCAGCAGCCCGTGGCCGGGTTTGACGGACGAGCAGTACTTC
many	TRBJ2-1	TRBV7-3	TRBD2	CASSPTSGGPNEQFF	TGTGCCAGCAGCCCGACTAGCGGGGGGCCCAATGAGCAGTTCTTC